This TCR beta chain was sequenced for a study of T cell responses to AZD1222 COVID-19 vaccine. Overall study findings and caveats: The donor group comprised mostly white British people and more females; the analysis possibly underestimated clonal diversity. Reports say nearly half of spike-specific TCRs go after unmutated variant regions.

CDR3 length equals 14 residues. Germline V lookup: CDR1 LGHDT, CDR2 YNNKEL (reference sequence). The germline V and J ends were trimmed by 5 bases and 4 bases, with 14 bases remaining between them. This clone is a singleton in its sample. Its antigen is undetermined. Produced via immunoSEQ multiplex PCR; TCRdb's table is partial and in-frame only. The data show 120,000 or so clones, about 79% seen once. Specimen: peripheral blood, collected 28 days after the second AZD1222 dose. The rearrangement uses TRBV3-1 (or the pseudogene TRBV3-2) and TRBJ1-1; D is possibly TRBD1 (5 bases). The TCR sequence derives from an adult who received the AZD1222 COVID-19 vaccine. The CDR3 region is CASSYLDTGTEAFF. In DNA, the CDR3 is TGTGCCAGCAGCTACCTGGACACTGGCACTGAAGCTTTCTTT.